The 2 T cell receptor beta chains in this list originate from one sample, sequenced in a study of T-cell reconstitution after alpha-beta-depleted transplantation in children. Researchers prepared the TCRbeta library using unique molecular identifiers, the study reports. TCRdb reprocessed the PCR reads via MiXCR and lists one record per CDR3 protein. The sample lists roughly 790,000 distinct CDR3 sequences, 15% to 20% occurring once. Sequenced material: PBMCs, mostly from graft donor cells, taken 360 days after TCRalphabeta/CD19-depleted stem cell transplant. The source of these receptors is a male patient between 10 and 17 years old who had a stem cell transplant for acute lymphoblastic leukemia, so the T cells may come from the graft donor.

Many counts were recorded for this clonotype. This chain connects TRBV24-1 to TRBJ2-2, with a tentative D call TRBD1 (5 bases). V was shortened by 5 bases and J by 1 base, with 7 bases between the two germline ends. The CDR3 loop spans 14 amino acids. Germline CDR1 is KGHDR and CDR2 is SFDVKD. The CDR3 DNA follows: TGTGCCACCAGTGGGACACTGAACACCGGGGAGCTGTTTTTT. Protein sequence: CATSGTLNTGELFF.

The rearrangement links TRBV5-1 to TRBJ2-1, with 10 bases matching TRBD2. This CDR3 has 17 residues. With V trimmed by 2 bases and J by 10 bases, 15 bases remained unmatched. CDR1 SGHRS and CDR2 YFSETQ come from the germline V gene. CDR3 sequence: CASSLVWGSSGSREQFF. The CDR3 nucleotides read TGCGCCAGCAGCTTAGTTTGGGGGTCTAGCGGGAGTCGAGAGCAGTTCTTC.